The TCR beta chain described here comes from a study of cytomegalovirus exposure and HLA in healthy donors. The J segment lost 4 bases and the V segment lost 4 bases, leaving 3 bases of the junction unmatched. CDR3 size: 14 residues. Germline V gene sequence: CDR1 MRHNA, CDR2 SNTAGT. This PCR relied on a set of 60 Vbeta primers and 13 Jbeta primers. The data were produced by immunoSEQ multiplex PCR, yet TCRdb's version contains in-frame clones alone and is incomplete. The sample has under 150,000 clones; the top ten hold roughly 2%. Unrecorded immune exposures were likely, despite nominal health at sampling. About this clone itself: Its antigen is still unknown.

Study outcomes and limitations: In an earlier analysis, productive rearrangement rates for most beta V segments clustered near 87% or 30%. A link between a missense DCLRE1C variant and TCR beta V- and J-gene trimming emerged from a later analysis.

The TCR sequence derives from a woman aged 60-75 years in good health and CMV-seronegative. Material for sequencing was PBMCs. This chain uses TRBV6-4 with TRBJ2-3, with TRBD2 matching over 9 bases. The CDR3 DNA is TGTGCCAGCAGTGCTAGCGGGGAAGCAGATACGCAGTATTTT. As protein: CASSASGEADTQYF.